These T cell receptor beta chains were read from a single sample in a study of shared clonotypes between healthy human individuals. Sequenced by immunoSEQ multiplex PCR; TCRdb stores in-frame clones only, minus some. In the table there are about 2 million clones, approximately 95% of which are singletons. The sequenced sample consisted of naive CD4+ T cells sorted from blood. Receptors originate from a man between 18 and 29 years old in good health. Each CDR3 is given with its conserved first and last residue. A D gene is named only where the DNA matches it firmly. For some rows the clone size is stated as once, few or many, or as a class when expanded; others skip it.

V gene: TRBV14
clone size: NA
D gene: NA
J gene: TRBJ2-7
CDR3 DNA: TGTGCCAGCAGCCAACGGCGGGCGGTGCAGTACTTC
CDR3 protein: CASSQRRAVQYF

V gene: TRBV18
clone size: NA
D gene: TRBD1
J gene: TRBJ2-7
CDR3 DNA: TGTGCCAGCTCACCCCCAGGGGGCTTATCCTACGAGCAGTACTTC
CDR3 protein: CASSPPGGLSYEQYF

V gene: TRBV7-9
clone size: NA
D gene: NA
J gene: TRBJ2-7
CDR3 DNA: TGTGCCAGCAGCCCCCGGGACCGCTCCTACGAGCAGTACTTC
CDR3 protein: CASSPRDRSYEQYF

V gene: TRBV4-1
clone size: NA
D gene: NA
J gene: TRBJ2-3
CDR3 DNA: TGCGCCAGCAGCCCTAACCCCTGGGGTCGCTCGACAGATACGCAGTATTTT
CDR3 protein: CASSPNPWGRSTDTQYF

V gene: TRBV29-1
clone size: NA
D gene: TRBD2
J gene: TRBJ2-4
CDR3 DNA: TGCAGCGTTGGGATGGAGGCCCTAGCGGGAGGAAACATTCAGTACTTC
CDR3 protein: CSVGMEALAGGNIQYF

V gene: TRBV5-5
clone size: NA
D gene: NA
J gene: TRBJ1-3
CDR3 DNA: TGTGCCAGCAGCTTGGGTGACAGGTCTTCTGGAAACACCATATATTTT
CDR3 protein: CASSLGDRSSGNTIYF

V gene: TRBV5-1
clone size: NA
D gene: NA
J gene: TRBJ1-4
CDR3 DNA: TGCGCCAGCAGCTTGGTCCCGGGACATAATGAAAAACTGTTTTTT
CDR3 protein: CASSLVPGHNEKLFF

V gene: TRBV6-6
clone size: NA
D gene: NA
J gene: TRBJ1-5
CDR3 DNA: TGTGCCAGCAGTTACTCGCGGACGAGCAATCAGCCCCAGCATTTT
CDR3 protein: CASSYSRTSNQPQHF

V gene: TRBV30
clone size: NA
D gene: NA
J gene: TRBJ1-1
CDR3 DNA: TGTGCCTGGAGTGACAGGGTGGACACTGAAGCTTTCTTT
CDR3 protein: CAWSDRVDTEAFF

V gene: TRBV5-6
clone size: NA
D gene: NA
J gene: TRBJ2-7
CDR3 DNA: TGTGCCAGCAGCTTGGGTTTTTCGTACTACGAGCAGTACTTC
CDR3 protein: CASSLGFSYYEQYF

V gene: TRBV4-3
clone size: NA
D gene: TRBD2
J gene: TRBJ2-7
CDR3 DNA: TGCGCCAGCAGCCTGTCTAGCGGGGCCGACTACGAGCAGTACTTC
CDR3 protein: CASSLSSGADYEQYF

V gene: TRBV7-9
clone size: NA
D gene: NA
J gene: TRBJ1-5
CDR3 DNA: TGTGCCAGCAGCTTAGGTTCGCGGGCGGATAGCAATCAGCCCCAGCATTTT
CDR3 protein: CASSLGSRADSNQPQHF

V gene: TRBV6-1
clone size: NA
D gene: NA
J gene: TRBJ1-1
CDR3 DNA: TGTGCCAGCAGTGAGGGGGGAAAGGGGACTGAAGCTTTCTTT
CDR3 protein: CASSEGGKGTEAFF

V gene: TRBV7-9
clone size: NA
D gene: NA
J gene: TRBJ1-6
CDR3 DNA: TGTGCCAGCAGCTACCGCGACGGGCATTCACCCCTCCACTTT
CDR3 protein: CASSYRDGHSPLHF

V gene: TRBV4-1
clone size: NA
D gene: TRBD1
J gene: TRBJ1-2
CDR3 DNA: TGCGCCAGCAGCCAGGGACAGGCCACTAACTATGGCTACACCTTC
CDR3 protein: CASSQGQATNYGYTF

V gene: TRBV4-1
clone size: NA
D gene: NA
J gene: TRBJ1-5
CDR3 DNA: TGCGCCAGCAGCCGAAGCGGAGTCAATCAGCCCCAGCATTTT
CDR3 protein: CASSRSGVNQPQHF

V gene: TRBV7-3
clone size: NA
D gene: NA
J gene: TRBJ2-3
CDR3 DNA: TGTGCCAGCAGCTTAGGTCGGGGATGGCCCACAGATACGCAGTATTTT
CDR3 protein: CASSLGRGWPTDTQYF

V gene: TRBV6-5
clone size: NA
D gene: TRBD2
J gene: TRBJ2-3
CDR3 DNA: TGTGCCAGCAGTTACGAGGGACTAGCGGGAGCCAGGACGCAGTATTTT
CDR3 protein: CASSYEGLAGARTQYF

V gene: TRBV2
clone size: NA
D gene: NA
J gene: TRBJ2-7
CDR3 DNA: TGTGCCAGCGGGCGGACATTCACCGAGCAGTACTTC
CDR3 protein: CASGRTFTEQYF

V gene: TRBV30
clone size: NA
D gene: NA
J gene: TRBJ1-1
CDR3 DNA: TGTGCCTGGAGTGTAAATGCGGGAACTGAAGCTTTCTTT
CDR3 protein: CAWSVNAGTEAFF

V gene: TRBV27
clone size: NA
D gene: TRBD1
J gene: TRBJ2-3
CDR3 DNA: TGTGCCAGCGGGAAACAGGGGCCCGATACGCAGTATTTT
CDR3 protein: CASGKQGPDTQYF

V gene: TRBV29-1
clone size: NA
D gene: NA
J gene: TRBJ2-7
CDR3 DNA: TGCAGTGTACAGCACCTTTTAACCTACGAGCAGTACTTC
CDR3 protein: CSVQHLLTYEQYF

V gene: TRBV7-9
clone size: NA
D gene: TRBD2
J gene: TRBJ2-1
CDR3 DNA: TGTGCCAGCAGCTTAGACACCGGGACTAGCGGGAGAACTGAGCAGTTCTTC
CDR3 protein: CASSLDTGTSGRTEQFF

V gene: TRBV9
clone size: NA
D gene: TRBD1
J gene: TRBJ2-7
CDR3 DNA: TGTGCCAGCAGCCGACGTTGGGACAGGGGTTACGAGCAGTACTTC
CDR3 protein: CASSRRWDRGYEQYF

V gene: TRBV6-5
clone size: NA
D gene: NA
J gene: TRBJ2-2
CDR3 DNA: TGTGCCAGCAGCCCCTCCCGGTCCCGGGTCGGGGAGCTGTTTTTT
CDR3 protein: CASSPSRSRVGELFF

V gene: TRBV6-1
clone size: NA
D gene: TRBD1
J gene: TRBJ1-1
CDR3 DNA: TGTGCCAGCAGTGGTCAGACCGGGACAGTGAACACTGAAGCTTTCTTT
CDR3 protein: CASSGQTGTVNTEAFF

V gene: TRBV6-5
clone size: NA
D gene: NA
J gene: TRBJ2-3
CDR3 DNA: TGTGCCAGCCACACACCGGGTTCAGATACGCAGTATTTT
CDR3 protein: CASHTPGSDTQYF

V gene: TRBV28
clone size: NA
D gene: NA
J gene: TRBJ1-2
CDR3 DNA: TGTGCCAGCAGTTTGATTAGTCAGTCGGAGGGCTACACCTTC
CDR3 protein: CASSLISQSEGYTF

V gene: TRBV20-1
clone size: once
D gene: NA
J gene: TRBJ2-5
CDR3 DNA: TGCAGTGCTAGGGGACAAGAGACCCAGTACTTC
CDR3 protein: CSARGQETQYF

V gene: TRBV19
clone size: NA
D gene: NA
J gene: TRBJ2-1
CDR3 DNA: TGTGCCAGTAGCCGAGCCGGTCAGGTTCTGATCGATGAGCAGTTCTTC
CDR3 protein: CASSRAGQVLIDEQFF

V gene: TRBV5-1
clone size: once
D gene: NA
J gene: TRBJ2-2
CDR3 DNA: TGCGCCAGCAGCTTGGCCGGTCCTAACACCGGGGAGCTGTTTTTT
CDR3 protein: CASSLAGPNTGELFF

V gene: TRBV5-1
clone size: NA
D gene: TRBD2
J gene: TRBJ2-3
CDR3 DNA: TGCGCCAGCAGCTTACGACCTAGCGGGAGAACAGATACGCAGTATTTT
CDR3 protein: CASSLRPSGRTDTQYF

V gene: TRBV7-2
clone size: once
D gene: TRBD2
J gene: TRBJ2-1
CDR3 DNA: TGTGCCAGCAGCTTAGGCGCAATCGCTAGCGGGATGAGAAATGAGCAGTTCTTC
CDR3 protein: CASSLGAIASGMRNEQFF

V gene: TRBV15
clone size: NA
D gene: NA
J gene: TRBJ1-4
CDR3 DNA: TGTGCCACCAGCAGAGATTTTGAGGGGCTTACTAATGAAAAACTGTTTTTT
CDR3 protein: CATSRDFEGLTNEKLFF

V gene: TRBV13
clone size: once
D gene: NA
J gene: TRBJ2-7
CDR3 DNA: TGTGCCAGCAGCTTAGACAGGCTAGCCTCCTACGAGCAGTACTTC
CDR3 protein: CASSLDRLASYEQYF

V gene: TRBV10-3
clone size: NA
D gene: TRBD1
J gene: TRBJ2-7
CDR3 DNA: TGTGCCATCAGTGGCGGGACAGGACCCTACGAGCAGTACTTC
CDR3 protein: CAISGGTGPYEQYF

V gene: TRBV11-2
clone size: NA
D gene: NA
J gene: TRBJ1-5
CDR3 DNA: TGTGCCAGCAGCTTAGTGGGGGCAAGTCAGCCCCAGCATTTT
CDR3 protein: CASSLVGASQPQHF

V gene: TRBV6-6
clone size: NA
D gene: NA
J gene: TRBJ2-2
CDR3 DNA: TGTGCCAGCAGTTACACCAGAGGCGGCACCGGGGAGCTGTTTTTT
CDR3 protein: CASSYTRGGTGELFF

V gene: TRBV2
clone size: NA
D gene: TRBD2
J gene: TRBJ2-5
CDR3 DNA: TGTGCCAGCATCGGTCTAGCGGGAGGGCCATCGGGGAAGGAGACCCAGTACTTC
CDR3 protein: CASIGLAGGPSGKETQYF

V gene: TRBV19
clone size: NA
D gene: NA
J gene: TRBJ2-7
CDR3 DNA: TGTGCCAGTAGCCAGCGAGGGGAAGTTTTGTACGAGCAGTACTTC
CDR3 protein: CASSQRGEVLYEQYF

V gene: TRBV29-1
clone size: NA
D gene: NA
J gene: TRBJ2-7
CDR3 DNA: TGCAGCGTTGAGGGCCAGGGAGGCTACGAGCAGTACTTC
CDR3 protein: CSVEGQGGYEQYF

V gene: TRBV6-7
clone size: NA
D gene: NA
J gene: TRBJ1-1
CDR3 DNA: TGTGCCAGCAGTTGCTCGGATCCCACGGACACTGAAGCTTTCTTT
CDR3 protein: CASSCSDPTDTEAFF

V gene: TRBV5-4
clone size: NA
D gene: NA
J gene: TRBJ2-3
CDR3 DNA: TGTGCCAGCAGCTTGGGGGGGCTTAGCACAGATACGCAGTATTTT
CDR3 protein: CASSLGGLSTDTQYF

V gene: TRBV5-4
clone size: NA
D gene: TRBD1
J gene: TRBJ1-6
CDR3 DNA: TGTGCCAGCAGCGTGGGACAGGGGAGGGATAATTCACCCCTCCACTTT
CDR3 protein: CASSVGQGRDNSPLHF

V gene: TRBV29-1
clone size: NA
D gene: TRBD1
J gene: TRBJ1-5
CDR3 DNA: TGCAGCGTTGGAGGCACAGGGGGGAGCAATCAGCCCCAGCATTTT
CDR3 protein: CSVGGTGGSNQPQHF

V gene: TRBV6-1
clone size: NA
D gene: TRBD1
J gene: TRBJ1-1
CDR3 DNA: TGTGCCAGCACCCCGACAGGGCTCACTGAAGCTTTCTTT
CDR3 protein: CASTPTGLTEAFF

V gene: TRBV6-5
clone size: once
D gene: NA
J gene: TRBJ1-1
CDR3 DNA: TGTGCCAGCAGTCAACCTGGGGGTGAAGCTTTCTTT
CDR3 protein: CASSQPGGEAFF

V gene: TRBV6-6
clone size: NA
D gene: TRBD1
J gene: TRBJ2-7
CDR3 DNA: TGTGCCAGCAGTTTCCCAGGGACAGGGAGCTACGAGCAGTACTTC
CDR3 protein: CASSFPGTGSYEQYF